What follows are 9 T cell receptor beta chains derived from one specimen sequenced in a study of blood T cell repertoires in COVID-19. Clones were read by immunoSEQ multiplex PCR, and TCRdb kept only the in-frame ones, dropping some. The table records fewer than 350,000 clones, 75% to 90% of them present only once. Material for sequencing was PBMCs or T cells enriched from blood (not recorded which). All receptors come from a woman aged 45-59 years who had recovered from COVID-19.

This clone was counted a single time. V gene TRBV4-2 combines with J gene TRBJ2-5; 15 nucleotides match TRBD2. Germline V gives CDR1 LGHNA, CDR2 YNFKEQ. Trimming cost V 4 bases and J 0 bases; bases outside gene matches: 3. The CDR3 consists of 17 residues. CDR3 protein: CASSPGTSGGYQETQYF. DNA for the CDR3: TGTGCCAGCAGCCCTGGGACTAGCGGGGGGTACCAAGAGACCCAGTACTTC.

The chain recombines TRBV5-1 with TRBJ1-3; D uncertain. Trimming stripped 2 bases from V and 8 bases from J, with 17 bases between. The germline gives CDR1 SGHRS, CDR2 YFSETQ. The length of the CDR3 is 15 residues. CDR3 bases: TGCGCCAGCAGCTTTACGGGTAGACCCGAGGACACCATATATTTT. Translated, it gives CASSFTGRPEDTIYF.

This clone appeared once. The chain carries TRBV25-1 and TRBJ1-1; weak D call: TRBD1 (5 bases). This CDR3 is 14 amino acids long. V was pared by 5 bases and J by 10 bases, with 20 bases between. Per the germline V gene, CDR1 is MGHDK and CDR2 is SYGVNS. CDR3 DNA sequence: TGTGCCAGCAGTCAGAACGGACACTCTTCCTTAGCTTTCTTT. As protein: CASSQNGHSSLAFF.

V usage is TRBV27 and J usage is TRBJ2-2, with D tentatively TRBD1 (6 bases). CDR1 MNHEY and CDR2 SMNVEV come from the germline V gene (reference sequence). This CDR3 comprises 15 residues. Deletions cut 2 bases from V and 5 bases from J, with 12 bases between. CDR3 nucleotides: TGTGCCAGCAGTTTAGGCAGGGGATATACCGGGGAGCTGTTTTTT. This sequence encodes CASSLGRGYTGELFF.

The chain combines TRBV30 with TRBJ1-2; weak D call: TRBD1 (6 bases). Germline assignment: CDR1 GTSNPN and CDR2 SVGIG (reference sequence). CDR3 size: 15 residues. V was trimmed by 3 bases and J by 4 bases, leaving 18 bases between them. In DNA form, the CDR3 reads TGTGCCTGGAGCCGAACTGACAGGCTTCGCTATGGCTACACCTTC. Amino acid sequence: CAWSRTDRLRYGYTF.

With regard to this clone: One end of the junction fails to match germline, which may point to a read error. The CDR3, as DNA: TGTGCCACCAGCGGAGAGGACAGGGGGTTTTCGCACACCATATATTTT. The encoded protein is CATSGEDRGFSHTIYF. The chain uses TRBV15 and TRBJ1-3, with 10 bases lining up with TRBD1. The CDR3 has 16 residues. Germline V CDR1 and CDR2: LNHNV, YYDKDF (reference sequence).

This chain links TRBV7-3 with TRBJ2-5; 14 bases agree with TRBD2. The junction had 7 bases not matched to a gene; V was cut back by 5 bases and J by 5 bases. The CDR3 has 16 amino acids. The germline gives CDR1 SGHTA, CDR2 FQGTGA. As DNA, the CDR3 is TGTGCCAGCAGCACCGGGACTAGCGGGGGTTCGGAGACCCAGTACTTC. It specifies CASSTGTSGGSETQYF.

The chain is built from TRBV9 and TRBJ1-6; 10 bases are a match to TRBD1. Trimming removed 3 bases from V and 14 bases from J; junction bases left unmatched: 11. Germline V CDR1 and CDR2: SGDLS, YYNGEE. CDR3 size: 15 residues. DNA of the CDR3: TGTGCCAGCAGCGGTGGACAGGGGGATCCTCGGGCCCTCCACTTT. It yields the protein CASSGGQGDPRALHF.

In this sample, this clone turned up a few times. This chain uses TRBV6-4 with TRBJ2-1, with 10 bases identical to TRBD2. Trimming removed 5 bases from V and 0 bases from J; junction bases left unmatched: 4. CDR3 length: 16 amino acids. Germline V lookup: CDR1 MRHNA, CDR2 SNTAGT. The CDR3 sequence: CASSSSSGGSYNEQFF. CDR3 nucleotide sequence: TGTGCCAGCAGTTCATCTAGCGGGGGCTCCTACAATGAGCAGTTCTTC.